This is a list of T cell receptor beta chains from one sample in a study of T cell responses to AZD1222 COVID-19 vaccine. The repertoire was sequenced with immunoSEQ multiplex PCR; TCRdb's copy has only in-frame clones and lacks some. The sample lists about 100,000 clones; 90% were seen once. Sequenced here: peripheral blood, sampled on day 0 of AZD1222 vaccination. The receptor source for this set is an adult in good health. CDR3s leave out the opening cysteine and the closing phenylalanine or tryptophan. The order of the fields is D gene, V gene, CDR3 protein. D genes are given only for firm matches.

NA	TRBV15	ATSGGTAIYNEQF
NA	TRBV15	ATSRDSVGPQNIQY
NA	TRBV6-5	ASTDSPSYEQY
TRBD1	TRBV6-5	ASSLGQGPYEQY
NA	TRBV3-1/TRBV3-2	ASSQAGTYGYT
NA	TRBV2	ASTGGVGYGYT
NA	TRBV2	ASSDATYEQY
NA	TRBV27	ASSPLVRSLANYGYT
NA	TRBV4-1	ASSQDQGSYSPLH
TRBD2	TRBV5-3	ARRVLAGAAFGSQY
TRBD1	TRBV2	ASSYGQGNYGYT
NA	TRBV27	ASSSYSGVYTEAF
NA	TRBV25-1	ASSERAADGNTGELF
NA	TRBV5-1	ASSLSGAYGYT
TRBD1	TRBV6-5	ASTTDRGNRNTIY
NA	TRBV5-4	ASSSTPGSNQPQH
TRBD1	TRBV5-4	ASSLDPGQGHTGELF
NA	TRBV5-6	ASSSVTRGPMGAF
NA	TRBV9	ASSVVDPGLWNTGELF
NA	TRBV7-2	ASSLVGTPEGETQY
NA	TRBV18	ASSQGTRTMNTEAF
NA	TRBV3-1/TRBV3-2	ASSQALGAPVAF
NA	TRBV5-4	ASSGVDRGYGYT
NA	TRBV7-8	ASSLGRPGPKVI
NA	TRBV7-2	ASSLDQGYNYGYT
NA	TRBV5-1	ASSLEPPNTEAF
NA	TRBV5-5	ASSSGPNYEQY
TRBD2	TRBV3-1/TRBV3-2	ASSQELAGGYEQY
NA	TRBV18	ASSRIGGWTEAF
NA	TRBV24-1	ATSVGTDTQY
TRBD1	TRBV2	ASSRGPGKLF
TRBD1	TRBV6-5	ASSYEGRGAYGYT
NA	TRBV19	ASSYWQSNQPQH
NA	TRBV4-1	ASSPTSQRDGYT
TRBD1	TRBV28	ASRLALGDRGGYT
NA	TRBV18	ASSPGGSEKTF
NA	TRBV5-6	ASTTSGEERNGELF
NA	TRBV9	ASRGDSAGEQF
NA	TRBV4-2	ASSPPDSSYEQY
NA	TRBV28	ASSSYRLRFSSQGPHEQY
NA	TRBV5-1	ASSLDWDEQY
NA	TRBV6-5	ASSSQNTEAF
NA	TRBV29-1	SVEEQGSLMNTEAF
TRBD1	TRBV24-1	ATRGQRGNTEAF
NA	TRBV12-3/TRBV12-4	ASAQGQNQPQH
NA	TRBV18	ASSPQGPPQPQH
NA	TRBV9	ASSVIGGKDTQY
NA	TRBV5-1	ASSFGEGAPDNEQF
NA	TRBV7-9	ASSLGGTGNTIY
NA	TRBV6-1	ASSEADKGGDGYT
NA	TRBV24-1	ATSDLGRESNNGPGNTIY
NA	TRBV19	ASSIGLGSKLF
TRBD1	TRBV5-6	ASSWTGSTYEQY